This T cell receptor beta chain was sequenced for a study of blood T cell repertoires in COVID-19. The wider study: The United States, Italy and Spain provided the acute and convalescent COVID-19 samples.

CDR1 is SGHNT and CDR2 is YENEEA in the germline V gene. CDR3 size: 15 residues. V lost 6 bases to trimming and J lost 4 bases; unmatched junction nucleotides: 10. Here immunoSEQ multiplex PCR was the method, and the copy in TCRdb shows in-frame clones only, minus some. The sample carries about 440,000 clones, approximately 90% recorded once. Enrollees, about 18 to 95 years old, lived in 24 US areas. This chain uses TRBV11-3 with TRBJ2-3; TRBD1 matches at 7 bases. This TCR was recovered from a woman between 18 and 29 years old with acute COVID-19. Sequenced input: PBMCs or T cells enriched from blood (not recorded which). The CDR3 DNA sequence: TGTGCCAGCAGGCATGACAGGGTACCTTCAGATACGCAGTATTTT. It encodes CASRHDRVPSDTQYF. Complete variable domain (other parts from reference TRBV11-3 and TRBJ2-3): EAGVVQSPRYKIIEKKQPVAFWCNPISGHNTLYWYLQNLGQGPELLIRYENEEAVDDSQLPKDRFSAERLKGVDSTLKIQPAELGDSAVYLCASRHDRVPSDTQYFGPGTRLTVL.